This TCR beta chain is from a study of T cells in Graves' hyperthyroidism and ophthalmopathy. Study-level information: Initial diagnosis, before any treatment, was when peripheral blood was collected.

Aged 18 to 65, the patients had hyperthyroidism that was newly diagnosed and had lasted under 2 months. In germline, CDR1 is DFQATT, CDR2 SNEGSKA (reference sequence). The ends lost 7 bases at V and 7 bases at J; junction bases unmatched: 11. The CDR3 runs to 14 residues. TCR beta CDR3 sequences were amplified from RNA transcripts. The HTBI primer set served for first-round RT-PCR of the TCR CDR3. TCRdb re-called the multiplex PCR reads with MiXCR, one entry per CDR3 protein. This table holds some 500,000 distinct CDR3 sequences, approximately 14% found once. Material: blood. The sequence was obtained from a woman aged 18-29 years with Graves' hyperthyroidism. V usage is TRBV20-1 and J usage is TRBJ2-1, with 9 bases matching TRBD2. The CDR3 region has the DNA TGCAGTGTCATCTCCGGGACTAGCAAGAATGAGCAGTTCTTC. Translation: CSVISGTSKNEQFF.